These T cell receptor beta chains were read from a single sample in a study of vaccination effects on CD4 cells after COVID-19. Only in-frame clones appear in the TCRdb table, and some are missing; sequencing was by immunoSEQ multiplex PCR. The table includes approximately 45,000 clones, approximately 74% detected once. What these receptors recognize is not known. Sequenced material: CD4+ T cells from PBMCs cultured without peptide, taken before COVID-19 vaccination. The receptors come from a human donor who had a prior SARS-CoV-2 infection. CDR3s include the opening cysteine and the closing phenylalanine or tryptophan. The order of the fields is J gene, V gene, D gene, CDR3 length, clone size, CDR3 DNA, CDR3 protein. A D gene is named only where the DNA matches it firmly. Only some rows state a clone size, as once, few, many or a class for expanded clones.

TRBJ2-7 | TRBV28 | - | 12 | - | TGTGCCAGTTCCAGCCGGCCCTACGAGCAGTACTTC | CASSSRPYEQYF
TRBJ1-1 | TRBV7-2 | - | 15 | - | TGTGCCAGCAGGGGGGGATGGCAAATGAACACTGAAGCTTTCTTT | CASRGGWQMNTEAFF
TRBJ2-2 | TRBV4-3 | TRBD1 | 16 | - | TGCGCCAGCAGCCCTGGACAGGGGCGTGGCACCGGGGAGCTGTTTTTT | CASSPGQGRGTGELFF
TRBJ1-1 | TRBV9 | - | 14 | - | TGTGCCAGCAGCGTAGATCCAGGGGTCACTGAAGCTTTCTTT | CASSVDPGVTEAFF
TRBJ2-7 | TRBV18 | - | 16 | - | TGTGCCAGCTCACCACTGCAGGGGGGCTGGGCCGGCGAGCAGTACTTC | CASSPLQGGWAGEQYF
TRBJ2-1 | TRBV6-5 | - | 14 | few | TGTGCCAGCAGTCGCTGGGGGGCCCACAATGAGCAGTTCTTC | CASSRWGAHNEQFF
TRBJ2-1 | TRBV7-3 | - | 13 | - | TGTGCCAGGGTACAACGGACCTACAATGAGCAGTTCTTC | CARVQRTYNEQFF
TRBJ2-5 | TRBV11-2 | - | 14 | - | TGTGCCAGCAGCCAAAACGGACCCCAAGAGACCCAGTACTTC | CASSQNGPQETQYF
TRBJ2-7 | TRBV5-6 | TRBD2 | 16 | - | TGTGCCAGCAGCTTGGCCAGCGGGAGGGCTTCCTACGAGCAGTACTTC | CASSLASGRASYEQYF
TRBJ2-7 | TRBV19 | - | 15 | - | TGTGCCAGTAGTATCGGTCCGGACAGCCCCTACGAGCAGTACTTC | CASSIGPDSPYEQYF
TRBJ2-3 | TRBV6-4 | - | 14 | - | TGTGCCAGCAGTGAAGGGGGAAAGGCAGATACGCAGTATTTT | CASSEGGKADTQYF
TRBJ2-7 | TRBV27 | - | 14 | - | TGTGCCAGCAGTTTCCCCGACAGAATCTACGAGCAGTACTTC | CASSFPDRIYEQYF
TRBJ2-1 | TRBV5-8 | TRBD2 | 13 | few | TGTGCCAGCAGCTTGTTCGGGGGGAGTGAGCAGTTCTTC | CASSLFGGSEQFF
TRBJ2-7 | TRBV11-1 | - | 15 | - | TGTGCCAGCAGCTTAGAGAGCGGATACACCTACGAGCAGTACTTC | CASSLESGYTYEQYF
TRBJ2-4 | TRBV7-9 | TRBD1 | 13 | - | TGTGCCAGCAGCTTAGGGTCTCGGGACAGAAAGTACTTC | CASSLGSRDRKYF
TRBJ2-1 | TRBV18 | TRBD1 | 17 | - | TGTGCCAGCTCACCAAATGGCCGGGACAGGACCTACAATGAGCAGTTCTTC | CASSPNGRDRTYNEQFF
TRBJ2-2 | TRBV5-1 | - | 15 | - | TGCGCCAGCAGCTTCCCAGGGAGCGACACCGGGGAGCTGTTTTTT | CASSFPGSDTGELFF
TRBJ2-3 | TRBV7-6 | TRBD1 | 21 | - | TGTGCCAGCAGCTTATTCCCTGCGGGTAGGGGGCGCGGACCTAGCACAGATACGCAGTATTTT | CASSLFPAGRGRGPSTDTQYF
TRBJ2-2 | TRBV7-3 | TRBD2 | 15 | - | TGTGCCAGCAGCCCCCGGACTAGTTCGCCCGGGGAGCTGTTTTTT | CASSPRTSSPGELFF
TRBJ2-5 | TRBV7-2 | - | 14 | - | TGTGCCAGCAGCTTGGGGCTAGCTCAAGAGACCCAGTACTTC | CASSLGLAQETQYF
TRBJ2-2 | TRBV4-3 | - | 14 | few | TGCGCCAGCAGCCTAGACACTCACACCGGGGAGCTGTTTTTT | CASSLDTHTGELFF
TRBJ1-2 | TRBV2 | - | 13 | - | TGTGCCAGCAACCCGGCCCCTAACTATGGCTACACCTTC | CASNPAPNYGYTF
TRBJ2-2 | TRBV7-9 | - | 15 | - | TGTGCCAGCAGCTTATTTAATGGGATCACCGGGGAGCTGTTTTTT | CASSLFNGITGELFF
TRBJ1-2 | TRBV7-9 | - | 14 | few | TGTGCCAGCAGCCACCTCCGGGGGAGCTATGGCTACACCTTC | CASSHLRGSYGYTF
TRBJ2-5 | TRBV5-1 | - | 16 | - | TGCGCCAGCAGCTTGGATGGAGGGTTAAACCAAGAGACCCAGTACTTC | CASSLDGGLNQETQYF
TRBJ1-2 | TRBV19 | - | 15 | - | TGTGCCAGTAGTATGATCGGGGGCCCGACCTATGGCTACACCTTC | CASSMIGGPTYGYTF